Below, 17 T cell receptor beta chains from the same sample are listed, as sequenced in a study of human T cells and chemical hapten exposure (dated by TCRdb to about 2021). The time point label corresponds to: patch test 1, 2 weeks after DPC sensitization. In the paper's terms, the treatment or condition label means: therapeutic diphenylcyclopropenone sensitization with weekly scalp DPC. Receptor libraries were prepared by RACE. The sample was run on a NextSeq 500. TCRdb handled the public reads itself, with Q25 trimming in fastp and clone calling in MiXCR, and kept productive beta chains. Here each entry gathers all rows of one CDR3 protein and keeps the most common genes and DNA. For this sample there are about 56,000 distinct CDR3 sequences; 9.3% appear just once. The ten largest clonotypes hold 13% of the sample. The input for sequencing was whole blood, taken in connection with sensitization to the hapten diphenylcyclopropenone (DPC). The receptors originated from a woman aged 40-49 years with alopecia areata. Some clones in this sample may be carry-over from other donors' samples.

This clonotype was seen ten or more times. CDR3 sequence: CASSGGRNQPQHF. The CDR3 nucleotides are TGTGCCAGCAGTGGCGGCCGCAATCAGCCCCAGCATTTT. The chain carries TRBV2 and TRBJ1-5, with D hard to call. Between the trimmed V and J ends, which lost 4 bases and 2 bases, there was a span of 6 bases. CDR3 length: 13 amino acids. Germline V gene data show CDR1 as SNHLY and CDR2 as FYNNEI.

This clonotype was detected ten times or more. The V and J genes are TRBV7-6 and TRBJ1-1; 10 bases fit TRBD1. Germline trimming cut 5 bases from V and 3 bases from J; bases unmatched to any gene: 9. Germline values: CDR1 SGHVS, CDR2 FNYEAQ. The CDR3 loop spans 16 amino acids. This chain's CDR3 is CASSQWTGGRDTEAFF. The CDR3 coding sequence is TGTGCCAGCAGCCAGTGGACAGGGGGTAGGGACACTGAAGCTTTCTTT.

This clonotype was recorded at least ten times. The gene calls are TRBV12-3 or TRBV12-4 and TRBJ2-5; the D is unclear. Trimming left V 5 bases short and J 4 bases short, with 5 bases between. The CDR3 has 11 amino acids. The CDR3 region has the DNA TGTGCCAGCAGTATAACAGAGACCCAGTACTTC. Protein product: CASSITETQYF.

The V gene is TRBV4-2, the J gene TRBJ1-2, with D uncertain. CDR1 is LGHNA, CDR2 YNFKEQ, per germline. Deletions cut 0 bases from V and 8 bases from J, with 7 bases between. The CDR3 has 12 amino acids. CDR3 sequence: CASSQDSGGYTF. CDR3 in DNA: TGTGCCAGCAGCCAAGACAGTGGCGGCTACACCTTC.

This clonotype was recorded many times. The chain is built from TRBV7-7 and TRBJ2-1; the D gene is possibly TRBD2 (6 bases). The CDR3 runs to 15 residues. Trimming shortened V by 0 bases and J by 3 bases, and 9 bases separated the two germline ends. The germline gives CDR1 SSHAT, CDR2 FNYEAQ (reference sequence). CDR3 in DNA: TGTGCCAGCAGCTTAGCTAGCGGAGGCTACAATGAGCAGTTCTTC. Its protein is CASSLASGGYNEQFF. The full variable domain, completed using reference TRBV7-7 and TRBJ2-1, is GAGVSQSPRYKVTKRGQDVTLRCDPISSHATLYWYQQALGQGPEFLTYFNYEAQPDKSGLPSDRFSAERPEGSISTLTIQRTEQRDSAMYRCASSLASGGYNEQFFGPGTRLTVL.

This clonotype was recorded many times. This sequence joins TRBV12-3 or TRBV12-4 and TRBJ1-1; the D is unclear. The CDR3 sequence is 14 residues long. The ends were cut back, 2 bases at V and 5 bases at J, with 12 bases in the middle. The CDR3 loop is CASSLQDPGTEAFF. The CDR3 nucleotides are TGTGCCAGCAGTTTACAGGACCCTGGGACTGAAGCTTTCTTT.

This clonotype is termed medium-sized. The chain uses TRBV6-4 and TRBJ2-2; a possible D gene is TRBD1 (5 bases). The CDR3 is 16 amino acids. The V gene lost 5 bases and the J gene lost 0 bases, with 13 bases spanning the gap. The germline V gene has CDR1 MRHNA and CDR2 SNTAGT. The CDR3 region is CASSSADRPNTGELFF. DNA for the CDR3: TGTGCCAGCAGTAGCGCCGACAGACCGAACACCGGGGAGCTGTTTTTT.

This clonotype was counted ten times or more. This chain joins TRBV20-1 and TRBJ2-3; D possibly corresponds to TRBD2 (6 bases). The CDR3 sequence is 14 residues long. V lost 5 bases and J lost 0, with 12 bases in between. The germline V gene encodes CDR1 DFQATT and CDR2 SNEGSKA (reference sequence). The CDR3 protein is CSALARGSTDTQYF. The CDR3 DNA reads as TGCAGTGCTCTTGCCCGGGGGAGCACAGATACGCAGTATTTT.

This clonotype came up a few times. This rearrangement joins TRBV29-1 to TRBJ1-1, with D maybe TRBD1 (5 bases). CDR3 length: 15 amino acids. CDR1 SQVTM and CDR2 ANQGSEA come from the germline V gene. The V and J ends lost 4 bases and 6 bases respectively, with 21 bases between them. The CDR3 is CSVVPRQRRGAEAFF. The CDR3 bases are TGCAGCGTTGTCCCGCGACAGCGCAGAGGGGCTGAAGCTTTCTTT.

The chain links TRBV20-1 to TRBJ1-1; maybe TRBD1 (6 bases). The CDR3 totals 12 residues. V shed 5 bases and J shed 4 bases, with 11 bases lying between them. Germline-derived CDR1 and CDR2 are DFQATT and SNEGSKA (reference sequence). CDR3 amino acids: CSASGHTTEAFF. The CDR3 DNA is TGCAGTGCTTCGGGACACACCACTGAAGCTTTCTTT.

In this sample, this clonotype turned up many times. J is TRBJ1-2 and V is TRBV13; D is perhaps TRBD1 (5 bases). From germline, CDR1 is PRHDT and CDR2 FYEKMQ (reference sequence). This CDR3 is 13 amino acids long. Trimming cost V 4 bases and J 2 bases, with 8 bases left between them. As DNA, the CDR3 is TGTGCCAGCAGCTCCCGGGGCAACTATGGCTACACCTTC. Its translation is CASSSRGNYGYTF.

Notes on this clonotype: A single base separates this from a much larger clone, so it may be a read error. The chain is built from TRBV24-1 and TRBJ1-5; possibly TRBD1 for D (6 bases). This CDR3 comprises 14 residues. The ends were cut back, 12 bases at V and 2 bases at J, with 16 bases in the middle. The V gene's germline CDR1 is KGHDR and CDR2 SFDVKD. CDR3 nucleotide sequence: TGTGCCCTACCCTCCCAGGGGTGCAATCAGCCCCAGCATTTT. Translating it yields CALPSQGCNQPQHF.

This clonotype was seen repeatedly, ten times or more. The chain combines TRBV6-4 with TRBJ2-3, with a weak D call TRBD1 (6 bases). V lost 3 bases and J 1 base, leaving 8 bases between the germline ends. This CDR3 spans 14 amino acids. Germline loops: CDR1 MRHNA, CDR2 SNTAGT. CDR3 sequence reads: CASSEQGGTDTQYF. The CDR3 DNA reads TGTGCCAGCAGTGAACAGGGAGGCACAGATACGCAGTATTTT.

This clonotype was seen repeatedly, ten times or more. The chain combines TRBV10-3 with TRBJ2-1; 7 bases are shared with TRBD2. The CDR3 loop spans 11 amino acids. Unmatched junction bases numbered 5, after V lost 10 bases and J lost 8 bases. In germline, CDR1 is ENHRY, CDR2 SYGVKD. Here the CDR3 DNA reads TGTGCCACCCGACTAGCTGATGAGCAGTTCTTC. Its translation: CATRLADEQFF.

The table lists this clonotype with many counts. The J gene is TRBJ2-1, the V gene TRBV4-3; the match to TRBD2 covers 12 bases. The germline CDR1 and CDR2 sequences are LGHNA and YSLEER. Losses at the gene ends were 0 bases for V and 8 bases for J; bases not matched to a gene: 5. This CDR3 has 16 residues. The CDR3 region is CASSQDALAGGDEQFF. The CDR3 nucleotides read TGCGCCAGCAGCCAAGATGCACTAGCGGGGGGCGATGAGCAGTTCTTC.

This clonotype was detected many times. The chain recombines TRBV16 with TRBJ1-5, with D hard to call. Between the trimmed V and J ends, which lost 4 bases and 0 bases, there was a span of 7 bases. CDR3 length equals 14 residues. Germline loops: CDR1 KGHSY, CDR2 FQNENV. The CDR3 sequence is CASSPRNSNQPQHF. CDR3 coding DNA: TGTGCCAGCAGCCCTCGAAATAGCAATCAGCCCCAGCATTTT.

This clonotype was detected many times. The chain couples TRBV19 to TRBJ2-5, with D unresolved. This CDR3 has 11 residues. From germline, CDR1 is LNHDA and CDR2 SQIVND (reference sequence). Trimming cost V 7 bases and J 5 bases, with 8 bases left between them. The DNA for the CDR3 is TGTGCCAGTACCGATCGGGAGACCCAGTACTTC. Its protein product is CASTDRETQYF.